This is a list of T cell receptor beta chains from one sample in a study of T cells in localized non-small cell lung cancer. Profiling relied on immunoSEQ multiplex PCR, and the TCRdb table lists in-frame clones only, not all of them. The sample yields around 12,000 clones, about 28% seen once. Sample: lung tumor tissue, taken before any cancer treatment. The receptors here all came from a female donor aged 60 or older with stage I lung adenocarcinoma. Both conserved end residues are part of each CDR3. A D gene is named only where the DNA matches it firmly. Size is omitted from some rows. Given values are once, few, many or a class for expanded clones.

j_call	clone_size	d_call	v_call	cdr3_nt	cdr3_aa
TRBJ1-4	-	-	TRBV11-3	TGTGCCAGCAGCTTCGACGGAAGACTAAATGAAAAACTGTTTTTT	CASSFDGRLNEKLFF
TRBJ1-4	-	-	TRBV6-7	TGTGCCAGCAGTTACGGGGAAAAACTGTTTTTT	CASSYGEKLFF
TRBJ1-2	-	-	TRBV18	TGTGCCAGCTCCCCCCAGGGACAAACTAACTATGGCTACACCTTC	CASSPQGQTNYGYTF
TRBJ1-2	-	-	TRBV19	TGTGCCAGTAGTGTGGAGGCGGGATATGGCTACACCTTC	CASSVEAGYGYTF
TRBJ2-5	-	TRBD1	TRBV9	TGTGCCAGCAGTGAACAGGGGCAGGGGGAGACCCAGTACTTC	CASSEQGQGETQYF
TRBJ2-1	few	-	TRBV10-1	TGCGCCAGCAGTGGAGGTGGTGAGCAGTTCTTC	CASSGGGEQFF
TRBJ2-7	many	-	TRBV7-6	TGTGCCAGCAGCTCCACAGGGATCCCCTACGAGCAGTACTTC	CASSSTGIPYEQYF
TRBJ1-2	many	TRBD1	TRBV11-3	TGTGCCAGCAGCTTGTCCGGACAGGGGGGCTATGGCTACACCTTC	CASSLSGQGGYGYTF
TRBJ1-5	-	-	TRBV6-8	TGTGCCAGCAGTGATTGGGCAGTTAGCAATCAGCCCCAGCATTTT	CASSDWAVSNQPQHF
TRBJ1-1	-	TRBD1	TRBV4-1	TGCGCCAGCAGCCAGGGTGGACAGGGGAGGAGAACTGAAGCTTTCTTT	CASSQGGQGRRTEAFF
TRBJ1-5	few	-	TRBV6-8	TGTGCCAGCAGTTTTCCCGCCTGGACGGAGAATAGCAATCAGCCCCAGCATTTT	CASSFPAWTENSNQPQHF
TRBJ2-3	-	TRBD1	TRBV11-3	TGTGCCAGCAGCCATTACATAGGGACAGGGGCAGATACGCAGTATTTT	CASSHYIGTGADTQYF
TRBJ1-1	few	-	TRBV4-1	TGCGCCAGCAGCCAAGAGAGGCCACGGAGGACTGAAGCTTTCTTT	CASSQERPRRTEAFF
TRBJ2-1	few	-	TRBV11-3	TGTGCCAGCAGCTTAGTTTTAGGACGGTACAACAATGAGCAGTTCTTC	CASSLVLGRYNNEQFF
TRBJ2-7	-	-	TRBV4-1	TGCGCCAGCAGCCAAGAGTGGGGCTACGAGCAGTACTTC	CASSQEWGYEQYF